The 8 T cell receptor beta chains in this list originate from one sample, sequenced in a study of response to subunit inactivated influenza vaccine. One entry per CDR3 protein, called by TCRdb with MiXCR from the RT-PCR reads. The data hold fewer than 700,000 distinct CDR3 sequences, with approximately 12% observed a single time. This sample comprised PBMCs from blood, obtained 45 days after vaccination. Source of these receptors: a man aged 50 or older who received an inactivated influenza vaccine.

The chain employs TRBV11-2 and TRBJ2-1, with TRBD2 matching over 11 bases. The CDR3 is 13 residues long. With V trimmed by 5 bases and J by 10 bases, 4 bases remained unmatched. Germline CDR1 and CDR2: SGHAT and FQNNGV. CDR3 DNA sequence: TGTGCCAGCAGCCATGGACTAGCGGGCGAGCAGTTCTTC. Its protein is CASSHGLAGEQFF.

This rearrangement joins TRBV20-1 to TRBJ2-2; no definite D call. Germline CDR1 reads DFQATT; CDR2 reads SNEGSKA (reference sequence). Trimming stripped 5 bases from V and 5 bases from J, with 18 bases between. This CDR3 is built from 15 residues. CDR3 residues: CSALKAGSLTGELFF. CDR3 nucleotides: TGCAGTGCTCTAAAAGCCGGGTCGTTAACCGGGGAGCTGTTTTTT.

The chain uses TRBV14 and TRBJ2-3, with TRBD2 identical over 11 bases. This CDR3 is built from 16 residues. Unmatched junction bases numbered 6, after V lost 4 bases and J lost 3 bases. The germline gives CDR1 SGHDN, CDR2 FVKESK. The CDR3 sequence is CASSRIAGGSTDTQYF. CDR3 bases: TGTGCCAGCAGCCGCATAGCGGGAGGGTCAACAGATACGCAGTATTTT.

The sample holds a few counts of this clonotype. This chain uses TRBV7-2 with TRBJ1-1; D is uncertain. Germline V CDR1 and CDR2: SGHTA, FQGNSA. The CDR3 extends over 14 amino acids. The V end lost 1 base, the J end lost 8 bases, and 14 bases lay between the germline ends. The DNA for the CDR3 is TGTGCCAGCAGCTTAGGGCAGATGGGCAGCGAAGCTTTCTTT. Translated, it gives CASSLGQMGSEAFF.

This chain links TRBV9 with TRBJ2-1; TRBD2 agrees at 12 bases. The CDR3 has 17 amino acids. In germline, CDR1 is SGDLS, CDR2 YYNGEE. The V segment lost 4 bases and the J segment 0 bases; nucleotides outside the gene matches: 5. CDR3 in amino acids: CASSPWTSGISYNEQFF. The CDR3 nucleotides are TGTGCCAGCAGCCCCTGGACTAGCGGGATCTCCTACAATGAGCAGTTCTTC.

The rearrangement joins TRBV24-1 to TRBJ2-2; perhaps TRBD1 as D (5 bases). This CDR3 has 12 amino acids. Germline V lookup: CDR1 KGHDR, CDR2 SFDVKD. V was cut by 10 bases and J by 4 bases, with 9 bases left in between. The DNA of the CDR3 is TGTGCCACGGATAGGGGCACCGGGGAGCTGTTTTTT. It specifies CATDRGTGELFF.

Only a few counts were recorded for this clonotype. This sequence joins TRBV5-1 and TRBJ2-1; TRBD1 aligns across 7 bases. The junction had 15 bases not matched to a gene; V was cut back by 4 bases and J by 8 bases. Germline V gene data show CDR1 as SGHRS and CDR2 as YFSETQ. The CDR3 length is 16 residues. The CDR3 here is CASSPGQRQGVDEQFF. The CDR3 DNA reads TGCGCCAGCAGCCCTGGCCAGAGACAGGGTGTTGATGAGCAGTTCTTC.

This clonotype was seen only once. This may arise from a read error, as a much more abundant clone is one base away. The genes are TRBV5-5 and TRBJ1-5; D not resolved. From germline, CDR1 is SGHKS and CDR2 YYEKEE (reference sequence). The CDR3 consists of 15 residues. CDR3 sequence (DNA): TGTGCCAGCAGCGACGACGGTTATAGCAGTCAGCCCCAGCATTTT. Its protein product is CASSDDGYSSQPQHF.